Listed here is a single T cell receptor beta chain. As originally analysed: For nucleated cells, counts were estimated from reference gene primer amplification. Profiling relied on immunoSEQ multiplex PCR, and the TCRdb table lists in-frame clones only, not all of them. That table gives V, J and clone size, and the DNA gave D and trimming. This table holds over 150,000 clones, 86% found once. The data were obtained in a study of blood T cell repertoires in COVID-19. The overall study: Sites in the United States, Italy and Spain provided acute and convalescent COVID-19 samples. T cells, B-cell-depleted T cells, or PBMCs provided the cDNA or gDNA that served as material.

The CDR3 consists of 13 residues. CDR1 and CDR2 from the germline V gene are LNHDA and SQIVND (reference sequence). The ends were cut back, 3 bases at V and 10 bases at J, with 14 bases in the middle. The material sequenced was peripheral blood. V is TRBV19 and J is TRBJ2-3; D possibly corresponds to TRBD1 (5 bases). The receptor was isolated from a man aged 45-60 years with active or convalescent COVID-19. This CDR3 is CASSIEALQAQYF. The CDR3 nucleotides are TGTGCCAGTAGTATTGAGGCCCTACAGGCGCAGTATTTT.